Below, one T cell receptor (beta chain) is given with its context. The antigen it recognizes is unknown. No qualities accompany the bases; no much larger clone lies one base away. Trimming takes 2 bases from V and 2 bases from J, and the germline ends sit 12 bases apart. The CDR3 covers 15 residues, taking in both the cysteine and the phenylalanine. Just the 45-base CDR3 DNA is kept, in frame starting at base 1. From the germline V gene, CDR1 is MNHEY and CDR2 is SVGAGI. These data are taken from a study of T cell repertoires in ileal Crohn's disease (dated by TCRdb to between 2019 and 2020). About the study as a whole: At the time of surgery, around 38% of patients were active smokers, and the median duration of disease was 7.9 years. All patients had surgery for a complication: stricturing disease in roughly 60% and penetrating disease in approximately 39%. About half of the patients received postoperative therapy: about a dozen received thiopurines and approximately 19 received anti-TNF agents. The TCR repertoire was analysed in over 50 patients with Crohn's disease drawn from a prospective multicentre cohort. Running in parallel with the study was a multicentre cohort set up to find predictors of early endoscopic recurrence following ileocolonic resection. Endoscopic postoperative recurrence was defined by a Rutgeerts score above i0. A total of 170 or so mucosal samples from some 60 patients were sequenced, with samples obtained at several locations on the surgical specimen and at postoperative endoscopy.

What the authors observed across the whole study: Compared with CD4 T cells, sorted CD8 T cells held more high-frequency clones, which suggests that the mucosal expansions were mostly CD8. A significantly higher proportion of clonal expansions was observed in active smokers at surgery than in non-smokers (approximately 26% vs 20%, p=0.02). Only a subgroup of patients, of unstated size, had their mucosal CD4 and CD8 T cells sorted and sequenced. Higher percentages of high-frequency clones at the time of surgery were linked to endoscopic recurrence, and every patient with clonality above 26.8% (18/57) had recurrence.

Five hundred nanograms of biopsy DNA per sample were submitted for commercial TCRB immunosequencing. Adaptive Biotechnology amplified CDR3 regions from genomic DNA with a two-step multiplex PCR that controlled for amplification bias. Primers covering every V and J gene segment were used in the first PCR, while barcodes and Illumina adapters were added in the second PCR. CDR3 libraries were sequenced on an Illumina instrument. The original methods were these. Vendor-provided pipelines were combined with custom analysis of raw data in R/Bioconductor under R version 3.3.0. Clonality, ranging from 0 to 1, was calculated as the inverse of the normalised Shannon entropy of all productive clones. The repertoire share taken up by the top 100 clones defined high-frequency clones, and only clones that passed a 95% confidence test were kept. Overlap between samples was measured with the Morisita-Horn index, while repertoire diversity was measured with the Simpson index. As stored in TCRdb, this immuneACCESS dataset retains in-frame rearrangements with V and J assigned. A fraction of the clones does not appear; measured against another copy, unresolved V genes explain less than half of the discrepancy, and the remainder lacks a known reason. V and J calls and clone size are given by that table; D and trimming were obtained from the DNA. The sample table contains fewer than 8,000 clones; only one count was recorded for about three quarters of them. Jointly, the top ten make up about 9.8% of the sample.

To be eligible, patients had to be adults with ileal or ileocolonic Crohn's disease and an indication for ileocolonic resection. Whole ileal mucosal biopsies were kept frozen at -80 degrees C prior to DNA extraction. A TRizol-based method was used to extract genomic DNA from the frozen whole biopsies, and the DNA was quantified with a NanoDrop 2000 spectrophotometer. The sample taken for sequencing was ileal tissue. The origin of this receptor is an adult with Crohn's disease. The chain couples TRBV6-5 to TRBJ1-2; possibly the D gene is TRBD1, per 6 matching bases. The sequenced DNA: TGTGCCAGCAGTTACGCGGGGGGCGCGAACTATGGCTACACCTTC. Its product reads: CASSYAGGANYGYTF.